This TCR beta chain was sequenced during a study of blood T cell repertoires in COVID-19. Turning to the study itself: The United States, Italy and Spain were the sources of the acute and convalescent COVID-19 samples. T cells, B-cell-depleted T cells, or PBMCs supplied cDNA or gDNA.

Trimming removed 0 bases from V and 0 bases from J, with 12 bases in between. The CDR3 totals 16 residues. Looked up from germline, CDR1 is SGHRS and CDR2 is YFSETQ. Repertoires were generated with immunoSEQ multiplex PCR, while TCRdb's copy carries only in-frame clones and drops some. This sample has roughly 90,000 clones; 75% to 90% occur once, and the top ten carry approximately 10%. The chain has TRBV5-1 and TRBJ1-1; D gene unclear. This clonotype originated in a woman aged 70-85 years with acute or convalescent COVID-19. The sample consisted of peripheral blood. Here the CDR3 reads CASSLEPVLMNTEAFF. CDR3 sequence (DNA): TGCGCCAGCAGCTTGGAACCAGTCCTCATGAACACTGAAGCTTTCTTT.